A single sample gave rise to the 25 T cell receptor beta chains below, sequenced in a study of graft-versus-host responses after intestinal transplantation. No antigen is known for these receptors. The assay was immunoSEQ multiplex PCR, and TCRdb's table has in-frame clones only and misses some. The sample consists of about 100,000 clones, more than 75% of them appearing once. The material was unstimulated CD4+ T cells sorted from spleen or lymph node cells, obtained before transplant. Every receptor here comes from a human donor who was the organ donor for an intestinal transplant.

Of note for this clone: The sample has other DNA sequences that encode this CDR3 too. The chain carries TRBV6-4 and TRBJ2-1, with 9 bases aligning to TRBD2. The CDR3 spans 15 residues. Germline V CDR1 and CDR2: MRHNA, SNTAGT. V shed 2 bases and J 4 bases; nucleotides not matched to a gene: 3. CDR3 in amino acids: CASSDGAGGYNEQFF. CDR3 nucleotide sequence: TGTGCCAGCAGTGACGGGGCGGGGGGGTACAATGAGCAGTTCTTC.

CDR3 sequence (DNA): TGTGCCAGCAGCTTGGGACTAGCGGGGGGCAATGAGCAGTTCTTC. It encodes CASSLGLAGGNEQFF. The V call is TRBV7-9, the J call TRBJ2-1; 15 nucleotides match TRBD2. CDR3 size: 15 residues. V dropped 3 bases and J dropped 6; count of bases not matched to a gene: 0. CDR1 and CDR2 (germline): SEHNR, FQNEAQ (reference sequence).

The rearrangement links TRBV7-6 to TRBJ2-2; 7 nucleotides agree with TRBD1. This CDR3 has 16 residues. V was pared by 2 bases and J by 1 base, with 4 bases of the junction left unmatched. Per germline, CDR1 SGHVS and CDR2 FNYEAQ. CDR3 residues: CASSLSRTGNTGELFF. The CDR3 DNA is TGTGCCAGCAGCTTATCGCGGACAGGGAACACCGGGGAGCTGTTTTTT.

The chain recombines TRBV7-3 with TRBJ2-3; D tentatively reads TRBD1 or TRBD2 (6 bases each). This CDR3 is 14 amino acids long. Germline loops: CDR1 SGHTA, CDR2 FQGTGA. The V end was cut by 2 bases, the J end by 3 bases, with 9 bases between. For the CDR3, the DNA is TGTGCCAGCAGCTTATCGGGGGCGACAGATACGCAGTATTTT. The encoded protein is CASSLSGATDTQYF. The full variable domain, rest sourced from reference TRBV7-3 and TRBJ2-3, is GAGVSQTPSNKVTEKGKYVELRCDPISGHTALYWYRQSLGQGPEFLIYFQGTGAADDSGLPNDRFFAVRPEGSVSTLKIQRTERGDSAVYLCASSLSGATDTQYFGPGTRLTVL.

With regard to this clone: One junction end does not reproduce the germline sequence, and a read error may be involved. The chain recombines TRBV7-9 with TRBJ2-5, with 10 positions matching TRBD1. This CDR3 spans 13 amino acids. The germline V gene has CDR1 SEHNR and CDR2 FQNEAQ (reference sequence). The CDR3 sequence is CASSAGGQGSTNF. The CDR3, as DNA: TGTGCCAGCAGCGCGGGGGGACAGGGGAGTACAAACTTC.

This clone has a single count. The chain links TRBV28 to TRBJ1-2; D unresolved. Trimming took off 5 bases at V and 5 bases at J, with 15 bases between the two ends. The CDR3 is made up of 14 amino acids. Germline loops: CDR1 MDHEN, CDR2 SYDVKM. CDR3 region: CASSLFPRPYGYTF. DNA for the CDR3: TGTGCCAGCAGTCTCTTTCCCCGACCGTATGGCTACACCTTC.

This rearrangement joins TRBV10-3 to TRBJ2-7; 9 nucleotides match TRBD1. The germline CDR1 and CDR2 sequences are ENHRY and SYGVKD. This CDR3 is built from 13 residues. Trimming at V came to 6 bases and at J to 3 bases, leaving 3 bases not matched to a gene. This CDR3 is CAISQTGGYEQYF. The CDR3 DNA reads TGTGCCATCAGCCAGACAGGGGGCTACGAGCAGTACTTC.

CDR3 loop: CATRGVFSYEQYF. The CDR3 nucleotides are TGTGCCACCCGGGGGGTGTTCTCCTACGAGCAGTACTTC. This sequence joins TRBV6-5 and TRBJ2-7; TRBD2 matches at 7 bases. CDR1 and CDR2 (germline): MNHEY, SVGAGI. J was trimmed by 0 bases and V by 10 bases; bases with no gene match: 6. CDR3 length equals 13 residues.

V gene TRBV4-2 combines with J gene TRBJ1-2; 7 bases align to TRBD1. The CDR3 has 14 amino acids. Trimming took 2 bases from V and 8 from J; bases not matched to a gene: 8. Per germline, CDR1 LGHNA and CDR2 YNFKEQ. The CDR3, as DNA: TGTGCCAGCAGCCAACTTACAGGGGTAAGGGGCTACACCTTC. This translates into CASSQLTGVRGYTF.

The chain joins TRBV10-1 to TRBJ2-1; 7 positions agree with TRBD1. Per germline, CDR1 WNHNN and CDR2 SYGVQD (reference sequence). The CDR3 is made up of 14 amino acids. Trimming at V came to 0 bases and at J to 8 bases, leaving 4 bases not matched to a gene. The CDR3 coding sequence is TGCGCCAGCAGTGAGTCGGCAGGGGGAGATGAGCAGTTCTTC. It encodes CASSESAGGDEQFF.

The V call is TRBV18, the J call TRBJ2-7, with 7 nucleotides matching TRBD1. The J segment lost 0 bases and the V segment lost 3 bases, leaving 2 bases of the junction unmatched. The germline gives CDR1 KGHSH, CDR2 LQKENI. CDR3 length: 14 amino acids. This chain's CDR3 is CASSPWDSSYEQYF. DNA of the CDR3: TGTGCCAGCTCACCTTGGGACAGCTCCTACGAGCAGTACTTC.

The rearrangement joins TRBV6-1 to TRBJ2-3, with 11 nucleotides matching TRBD2. Trimming at V came to 6 bases and at J to 4 bases, leaving 0 bases not matched to a gene. The germline V gene encodes CDR1 MNHNS and CDR2 SASEGT. This CDR3 is built from 13 residues. The CDR3 loop is CASRLAGADTQYF. The DNA for the CDR3 is TGTGCCAGCAGACTAGCGGGGGCAGATACGCAGTATTTT.

The chain uses TRBV5-4 and TRBJ1-6, with TRBD1 matching 10 bases. The CDR3 loop spans 16 amino acids. Germline V lookup: CDR1 SGHNT, CDR2 YYREEE (reference sequence). The V and J ends lost 1 base and 8 bases, in that order; junction bases with no gene match: 6. The CDR3 here is CASSLMGQGIDSPLHF. CDR3 nucleotides: TGTGCCAGCAGCTTGATGGGACAGGGGATAGATTCACCCCTCCACTTT.

V is TRBV5-8 and J is TRBJ2-1; 9 bases match TRBD1. This CDR3 region has 16 residues. V was pared by 4 bases and J by 7 bases, with 12 bases of the junction left unmatched. CDR1 and CDR2 from the germline V gene are SGHTS and YDEGEE. For the CDR3, the DNA is TGTGCCAGCAGCCCGGACGGGACAGGGAATATAAATGAGCAGTTCTTC. Translating it yields CASSPDGTGNINEQFF.

Details on this clone: Other DNA sequences within the sample encode an identical CDR3. This chain joins TRBV6-1 and TRBJ1-5, with D unclear. Germline V lookup: CDR1 MNHNS, CDR2 SASEGT. The CDR3 sequence is 11 residues long. The V end lost 3 bases, the J end lost 5 bases, and 2 bases lay between the germline ends. Written as DNA, the CDR3 is TGTGCCAGCAGTGACTATCAGCCCCAGCATTTT. It is translated as CASSDYQPQHF.

V and J are TRBV10-3 and TRBJ1-6; D is possibly TRBD1 (6 bases). Germline V CDR1 and CDR2: ENHRY, SYGVKD. CDR3 size: 18 residues. V lost 0 bases to trimming and J lost 6 bases, with 18 bases between them. The CDR3 here is CAISESGLYRVGNSPLHF. The CDR3 DNA reads as TGTGCCATCAGTGAGTCGGGTCTTTACAGGGTCGGTAATTCACCCCTCCACTTT.

The genes are TRBV7-3 and TRBJ2-3, with D possibly being TRBD1 (6 bases). Trimming left V 5 bases short and J 2 bases short, with 14 bases between. Germline V gives CDR1 SGHTA, CDR2 FQGTGA. This CDR3 is 15 amino acids long. Here the CDR3 reads CASSARGGYTDTQYF. The CDR3, as DNA: TGTGCCAGCAGCGCCCGAGGGGGATACACAGATACGCAGTATTTT.

CDR3 sequence: CATSRDAGANTGELFF. The DNA for the CDR3 is TGTGCCACCAGCAGAGATGCGGGGGCTAACACCGGGGAGCTGTTTTTT. V gene TRBV15 combines with J gene TRBJ2-2; a possible D gene is TRBD2 (7 bases). V lost 0 bases and J lost 2, with 10 bases in between. Germline loops: CDR1 LNHNV, CDR2 YYDKDF (reference sequence). CDR3 length: 16 residues.

The chain uses TRBV7-3 and TRBJ2-1, with D perhaps being TRBD1 or TRBD2 (6 bases each). Germline-derived CDR1 and CDR2 are SGHTA and FQGTGA. V lost 2 bases, J lost 7 bases, and 21 bases lay in between. This CDR3 is built from 17 residues. CDR3 nucleotides: TGTGCCAGCAGCTTATCCTCGGGGGCAATGGTAGTGAATGAGCAGTTCTTC. Protein sequence: CASSLSSGAMVVNEQFF.

This chain connects TRBV7-2 to TRBJ1-6; D ambiguous. CDR3 length: 15 amino acids. V lost 4 bases and J lost 7, with 14 bases in between. Germline-derived CDR1 and CDR2 are SGHTA and FQGNSA. CDR3 sequence reads: CASSSPKGGNSPLHF. DNA of the CDR3: TGTGCCAGCAGCTCCCCCAAGGGCGGCAATTCACCCCTCCACTTT.

The rearrangement links TRBV18 to TRBJ2-5; 7 bases map to TRBD1. This CDR3 contains 13 residues. The V and J ends lost 3 bases and 5 bases, in that order; junction bases with no gene match: 3. Germline assignment: CDR1 KGHSH and CDR2 LQKENI. The CDR3 DNA reads as TGTGCCAGCTCACCCACGACAGGGGAGACCCAGTACTTC. Its protein is CASSPTTGETQYF.

The rearrangement joins TRBV11-2 to TRBJ2-5; D assignment may be TRBD1 or TRBD2 (5 bases each). V lost 4 bases and J lost 2, with 14 bases in between. The CDR3 totals 15 residues. Germline values: CDR1 SGHAT, CDR2 FQNNGV. In DNA, the CDR3 is TGTGCCAGCAGCTCCATCCGGGACGGACAAGAGACCCAGTACTTC. Amino acid sequence: CASSSIRDGQETQYF.

The rearrangement links TRBV5-4 to TRBJ1-2, with a tentative D call TRBD1 (5 bases). The CDR3 spans 13 residues. The ends were cut back, 0 bases at V and 2 bases at J, with 5 bases in the middle. From germline, CDR1 is SGHNT and CDR2 YYREEE (reference sequence). CDR3 in amino acids: CASSLGGNYGYTF. The CDR3 DNA follows: TGTGCCAGCAGCTTGGGGGGGAACTATGGCTACACCTTC.

CDR3: CASSFLQGTSYEQYF. As DNA, the CDR3 is TGTGCCAGCAGCTTCCTACAGGGGACCTCCTACGAGCAGTACTTC. The chain couples TRBV5-4 to TRBJ2-7; 7 nucleotides agree with TRBD1. CDR3 length equals 15 residues. CDR1 is SGHNT, CDR2 YYREEE, per germline (reference sequence). The V and J ends lost 2 bases and 0 bases, in that order; junction bases with no gene match: 5. Based on the CDR3 plus reference TRBV5-4 and TRBJ2-7, the full variable domain is ETGVTQSPTHLIKTRGQQVTLRCSSQSGHNTVSWYQQALGQGPQFIFQYYREEENGRGNFPPRFSGLQFPNYSSELNVNALELDDSALYLCASSFLQGTSYEQYFGPGTRLTVT.

The chain joins TRBV7-9 to TRBJ2-7, with no clear D. Trimming pared 5 bases from V and 1 base from J, leaving 18 bases between. Germline values: CDR1 SEHNR, CDR2 FQNEAQ (reference sequence). The CDR3 consists of 16 residues. Here the CDR3 DNA reads TGTGCCAGCAGCGATGAGAGTCTGGTCGAGTCCTACGAGCAGTACTTC. Amino acid sequence: CASSDESLVESYEQYF.